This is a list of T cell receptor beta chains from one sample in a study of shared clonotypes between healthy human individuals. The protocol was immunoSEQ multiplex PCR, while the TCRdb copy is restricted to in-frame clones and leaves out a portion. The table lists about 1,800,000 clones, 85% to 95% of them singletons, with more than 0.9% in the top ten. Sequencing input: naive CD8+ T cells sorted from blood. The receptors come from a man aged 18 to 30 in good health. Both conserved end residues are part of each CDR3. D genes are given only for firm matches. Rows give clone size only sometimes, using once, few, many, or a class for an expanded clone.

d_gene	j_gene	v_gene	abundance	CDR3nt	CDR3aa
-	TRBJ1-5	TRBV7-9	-	TGTGCCAGCACCGACGGGACATCTAGCAATCAGCCCCAGCATTTT	CASTDGTSSNQPQHF
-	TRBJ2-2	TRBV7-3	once	-	CASSSTLGNTGELFF
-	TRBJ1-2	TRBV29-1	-	TGCAGCGTTGACTTTTTAAGCCCCAGCAATAACTATGGCTACACCTTC	CSVDFLSPSNNYGYTF
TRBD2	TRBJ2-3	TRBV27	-	TGTGCCAGCAGTTTGTTGGCCCCTAGCGGGGGGGGAGGAGATACGCAGTATTTT	CASSLLAPSGGGGDTQYF
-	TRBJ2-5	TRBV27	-	TGTGCCAGCAGTTTAGGACGACGGGAGACCCAGTACTTC	CASSLGRRETQYF
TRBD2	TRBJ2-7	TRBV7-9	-	TGTGCCAGCAGCCCGGACCCGACTAGCGGGAAGGCCTACGAGCAGTACTTC	CASSPDPTSGKAYEQYF
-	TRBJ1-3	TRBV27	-	TGTGCCAGCAGTTCCCTATCGGCGGGAGAGTCAGGGGTCGGAAACACCATATATTTT	CASSSLSAGESGVGNTIYF
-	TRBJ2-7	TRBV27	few	TGTGCCAGCAGTTTGGACACCACCTACGAGCAGTACTTC	CASSLDTTYEQYF
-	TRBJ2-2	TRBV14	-	TGTGCCAGCAGCCCTACTACACTCCACGACACCGGGGAGCTGTTTTTT	CASSPTTLHDTGELFF
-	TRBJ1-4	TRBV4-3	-	TGCGCCAGCAGCCAAGATCGGTCAGAGAATGAAAAACTGTTTTTT	CASSQDRSENEKLFF
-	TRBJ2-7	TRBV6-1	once	TGTGCCAGCAGTGAAGGCGCAGGGACCTACGAGCAGTACTTC	CASSEGAGTYEQYF
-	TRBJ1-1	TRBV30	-	TGTGCCTGGGACAGTAACACTGAAGCTTTCTTT	CAWDSNTEAFF
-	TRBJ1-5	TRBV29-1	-	TGCAGCGCCAGTGTGGACAACAATCAGCCCCAGCATTTT	CSASVDNNQPQHF
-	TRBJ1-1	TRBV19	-	TGTGCCAGTAGTATAAGGGGCGCGGCCACTGAAGCTTTCTTT	CASSIRGAATEAFF
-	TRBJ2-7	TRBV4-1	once	TGCGCCAGCAGCGGGGACGGCGGCTACGAGCAGTACTTC	CASSGDGGYEQYF
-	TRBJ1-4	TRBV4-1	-	TGCGCCAGCAGCCTCCGGGACACTAATGAAAAACTGTTTTTT	CASSLRDTNEKLFF
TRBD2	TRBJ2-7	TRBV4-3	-	TGCGCCAGCAGCCAAGAAGCGGGGGTCTCCTACGAGCAGTACTTC	CASSQEAGVSYEQYF
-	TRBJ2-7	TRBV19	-	TGTGCCAGTAGCCCACATGTAAGTAGCGGACTTTACGAGCAGTACTTC	CASSPHVSSGLYEQYF
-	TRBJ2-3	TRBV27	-	TGTGCCAGCAGTTTCTGGCCGGGTCTACAAGGTGCTAGCACAGATACGCAGTATTTT	CASSFWPGLQGASTDTQYF
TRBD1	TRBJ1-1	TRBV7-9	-	TGTGCCAGCAGCAAGACAGGGGGCACCACTGAAGCTTTCTTT	CASSKTGGTTEAFF
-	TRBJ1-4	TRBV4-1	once	TGCGCCAGCAGCCCGGGTGCTACGGGAACTAATGAAAAACTGTTTTTT	CASSPGATGTNEKLFF
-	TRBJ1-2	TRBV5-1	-	TGCGCCAGCAGCGCCGGGACGGAGGTCTATGGCTACACCTTC	CASSAGTEVYGYTF
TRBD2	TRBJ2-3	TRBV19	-	TGTGCCAGTAGCCAACTAGCGGGAGGCTCGATACTCACAGATACGCAGTATTTT	CASSQLAGGSILTDTQYF
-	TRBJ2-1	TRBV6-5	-	TGTGCCAGCAGTTACTCAGGGGGGGAGAAGTTATTTGAGCAGTTCTTC	CASSYSGGEKLFEQFF
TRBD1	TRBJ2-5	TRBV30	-	TGTGCCTGGGGGACAGGGGTAGGAGAGACCCAGTACTTC	CAWGTGVGETQYF
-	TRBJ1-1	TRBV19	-	TGTGCCAGTAGTATAGTTGGCCCAGGAAGCTCTGAAGCTTTCTTT	CASSIVGPGSSEAFF
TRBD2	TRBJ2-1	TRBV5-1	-	TGCGCCAGCAGCTTGGTTACTAGCGGGATTCTCTCCTACAATGAGCAGTTCTTC	CASSLVTSGILSYNEQFF
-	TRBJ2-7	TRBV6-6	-	TGTGCCAGCAGTTACTGGCAGGGGAAGGACGAGCAGTACTTC	CASSYWQGKDEQYF
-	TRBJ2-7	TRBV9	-	TGTGCCAGCAGCGCCGGGCCCTCCTACGAGCAGTACTTC	CASSAGPSYEQYF
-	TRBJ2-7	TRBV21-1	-	-	CASSKVWASGNDYEQYF
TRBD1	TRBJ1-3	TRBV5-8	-	TGTGCCAGCAGCGTTACCGGGACAGGGGGAAACACCATATATTTT	CASSVTGTGGNTIYF
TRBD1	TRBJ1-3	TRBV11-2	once	TGTGCCAGCAGCCCGACAGGGTTTGGAAACACCATATATTTT	CASSPTGFGNTIYF
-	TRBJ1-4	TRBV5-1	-	TGCGCCAGCAGCGGTGAAGGGGGTGTTGGTGAAAAACTGTTTTTT	CASSGEGGVGEKLFF
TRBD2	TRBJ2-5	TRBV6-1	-	TGTGCCAGCACGGGACTAGCGGTGCTCCAAGAGACCCAGTACTTC	CASTGLAVLQETQYF
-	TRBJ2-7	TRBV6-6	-	TGTGCCAGCAGTTACACTGGGCCGTCCTACGAGCAGTACTTC	CASSYTGPSYEQYF
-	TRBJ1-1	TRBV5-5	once	TGTGCCAGCAGCTTGAGTTGGGGAGGCACTGAAGCTTTCTTT	CASSLSWGGTEAFF
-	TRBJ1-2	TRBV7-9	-	TGTGCCAGCAGCTTAGCAGGGAGCACCTTTAACTATGGCTACACCTTC	CASSLAGSTFNYGYTF
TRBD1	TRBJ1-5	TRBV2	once	TGTGCCAGCCAAGCAGGGGGATACAGTCAGCCCCAGCATTTT	CASQAGGYSQPQHF
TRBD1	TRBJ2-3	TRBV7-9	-	TGTGCCAGCAGCTTACAGGGGGATCCAGATACGCAGTATTTT	CASSLQGDPDTQYF
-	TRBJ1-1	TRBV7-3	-	TGTGCCAGCAGCCGGGGTGGAGACACTGAAGCTTTCTTT	CASSRGGDTEAFF
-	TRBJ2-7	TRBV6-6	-	TGTGCCAGCAGTTACTCGGAGGGGTACTACGAGCAGTACTTC	CASSYSEGYYEQYF
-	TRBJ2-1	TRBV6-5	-	TGTGCCAGCAGTTACGGGCCGACAGGAAATTACAATGAGCAGTTCTTC	CASSYGPTGNYNEQFF
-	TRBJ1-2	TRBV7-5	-	TGTGCCAGAAGCTTACCTCTCTTTTGTGGTGGCTACACCTTC	CARSLPLFCGGYTF
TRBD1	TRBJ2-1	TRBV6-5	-	TGTGCCAGCAGCCCTACAGGGGTACCGGGACCTGAGGAGTTCTTC	CASSPTGVPGPEEFF
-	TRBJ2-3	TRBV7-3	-	TGTGCCAGCAGCTCGGGGAAGGGGAACACAGATACGCAGTATTTT	CASSSGKGNTDTQYF
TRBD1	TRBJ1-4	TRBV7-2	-	TGTGCCAGCAGCTTAGCTGCGGACAGGATTGCTTGTTTTGCAACTAATGAAAAACTGTTTTTT	CASSLAADRIACFATNEKLFF
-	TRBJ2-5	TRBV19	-	TGTGCCAGTAGTATAGATGGGTACCAAGAGACCCAGTACTTC	CASSIDGYQETQYF
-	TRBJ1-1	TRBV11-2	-	TGTGCCAGCAGCTTTTGGCTGGGGAACACTGAAGCTTTCTTT	CASSFWLGNTEAFF